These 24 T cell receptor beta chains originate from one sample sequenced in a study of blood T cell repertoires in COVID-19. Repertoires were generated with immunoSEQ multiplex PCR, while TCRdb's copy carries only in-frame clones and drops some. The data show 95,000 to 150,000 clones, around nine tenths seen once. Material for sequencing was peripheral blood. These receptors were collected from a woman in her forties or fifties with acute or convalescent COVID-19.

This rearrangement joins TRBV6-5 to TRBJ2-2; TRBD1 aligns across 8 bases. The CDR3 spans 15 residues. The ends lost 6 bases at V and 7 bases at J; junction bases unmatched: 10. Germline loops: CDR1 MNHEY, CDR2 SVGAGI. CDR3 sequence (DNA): TGTGCCAGCAGGGGACAGGTCCATCCAGGCGGGGAGCTGTTTTTT. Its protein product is CASRGQVHPGGELFF.

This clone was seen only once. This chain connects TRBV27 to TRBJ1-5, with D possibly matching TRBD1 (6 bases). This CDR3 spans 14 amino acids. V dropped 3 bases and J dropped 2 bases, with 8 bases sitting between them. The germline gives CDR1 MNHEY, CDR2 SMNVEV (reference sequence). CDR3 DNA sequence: TGTGCCAGCAGTTTCAACAGGGGCAATCAGCCCCAGCATTTT. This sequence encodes CASSFNRGNQPQHF.

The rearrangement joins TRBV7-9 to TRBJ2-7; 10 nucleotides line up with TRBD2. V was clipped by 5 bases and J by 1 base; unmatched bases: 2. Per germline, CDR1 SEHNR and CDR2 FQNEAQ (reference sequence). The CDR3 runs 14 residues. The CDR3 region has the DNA TGTGCCAGCAGCAGTAGCGGGGGGTCCTACGAGCAGTACTTC. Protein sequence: CASSSSGGSYEQYF.

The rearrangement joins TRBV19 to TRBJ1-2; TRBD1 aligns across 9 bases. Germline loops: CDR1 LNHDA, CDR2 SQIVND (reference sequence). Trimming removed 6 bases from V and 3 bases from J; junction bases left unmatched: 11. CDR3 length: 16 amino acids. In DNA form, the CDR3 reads TGTGCCAGTAGCCAGCGGGACAGGGCCCCCTACTATGGCTACACCTTC. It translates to CASSQRDRAPYYGYTF.

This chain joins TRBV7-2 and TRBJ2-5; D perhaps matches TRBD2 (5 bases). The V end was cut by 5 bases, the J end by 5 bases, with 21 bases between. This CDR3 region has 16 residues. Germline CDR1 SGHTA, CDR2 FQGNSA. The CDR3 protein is CASSPRRSDGVETQYF. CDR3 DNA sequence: TGTGCCAGCAGCCCCCGGAGGAGCGACGGGGTTGAGACCCAGTACTTC. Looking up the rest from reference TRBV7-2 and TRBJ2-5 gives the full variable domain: GAGVSQSPSNKVTEKGKDVELRCDPISGHTALYWYRQSLGQGLEFLIYFQGNSAPDKSGLPSDRFSAERTGGSVSTLTIQRTQQEDSAVYLCASSPRRSDGVETQYFGPGTRLLVL.

Here the CDR3 DNA reads TGCGCCAGCAGCCAACTCGGGAGCACCGGGGAGCTGTTTTTT. Protein: CASSQLGSTGELFF. The chain recombines TRBV4-3 with TRBJ2-2, with D possibly being TRBD2 (6 bases). The CDR3 is 14 residues long. Germline V gives CDR1 LGHNA, CDR2 YSLEER. The V and J ends lost 2 bases and 4 bases respectively, with 8 bases between them.

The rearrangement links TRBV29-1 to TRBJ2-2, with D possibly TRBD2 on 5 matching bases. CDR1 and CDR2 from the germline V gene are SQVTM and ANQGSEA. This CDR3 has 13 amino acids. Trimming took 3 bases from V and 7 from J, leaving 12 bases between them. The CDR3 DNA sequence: TGCAGCGTTGAGTGGACCGCGGGCGGGGAGCTGTTTTTT. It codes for CSVEWTAGGELFF.

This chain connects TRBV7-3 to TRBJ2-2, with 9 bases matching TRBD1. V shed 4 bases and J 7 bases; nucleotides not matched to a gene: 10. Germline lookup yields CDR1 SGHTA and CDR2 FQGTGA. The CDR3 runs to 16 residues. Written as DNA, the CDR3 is TGTGCCAGCAGCTCTGGACAGGGGAGAGGGGGCGGGGAGCTGTTTTTT. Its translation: CASSSGQGRGGGELFF.

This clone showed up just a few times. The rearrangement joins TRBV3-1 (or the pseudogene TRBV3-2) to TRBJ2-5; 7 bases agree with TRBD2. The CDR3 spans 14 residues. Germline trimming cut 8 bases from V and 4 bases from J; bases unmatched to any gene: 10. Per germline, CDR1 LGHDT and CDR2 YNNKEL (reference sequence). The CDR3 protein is CASGSLGGTETQYF. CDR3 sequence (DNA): TGTGCCAGCGGTTCCCTGGGGGGGACAGAGACCCAGTACTTC.

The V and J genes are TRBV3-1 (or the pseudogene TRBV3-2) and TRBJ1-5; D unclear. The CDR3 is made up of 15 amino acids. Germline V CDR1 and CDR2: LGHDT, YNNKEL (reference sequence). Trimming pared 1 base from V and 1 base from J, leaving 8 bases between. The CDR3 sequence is CASSQAFSSNQPQHF. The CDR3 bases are TGTGCCAGCAGCCAAGCTTTTTCGAGCAATCAGCCCCAGCATTTT.

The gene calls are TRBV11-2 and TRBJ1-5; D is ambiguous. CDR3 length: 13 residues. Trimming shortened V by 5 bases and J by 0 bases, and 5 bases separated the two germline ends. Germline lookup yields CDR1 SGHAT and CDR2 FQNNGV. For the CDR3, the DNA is TGTGCCAGCAGCACAGATAGCAATCAGCCCCAGCATTTT. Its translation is CASSTDSNQPQHF. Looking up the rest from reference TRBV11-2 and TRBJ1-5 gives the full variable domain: EAGVAQSPRYKIIEKRQSVAFWCNPISGHATLYWYQQILGQGPKLLIQFQNNGVVDDSQLPKDRFSAERLKGVDSTLKIQPAKLEDSAVYLCASSTDSNQPQHFGDGTRLSIL.

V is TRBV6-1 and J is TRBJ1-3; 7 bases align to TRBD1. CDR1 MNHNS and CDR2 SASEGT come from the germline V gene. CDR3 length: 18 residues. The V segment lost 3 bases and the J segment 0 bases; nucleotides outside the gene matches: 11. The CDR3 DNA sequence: TGTGCCAGCAGTGAGAACAGGGGACACAACCCCTCTGGAAACACCATATATTTT. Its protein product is CASSENRGHNPSGNTIYF.

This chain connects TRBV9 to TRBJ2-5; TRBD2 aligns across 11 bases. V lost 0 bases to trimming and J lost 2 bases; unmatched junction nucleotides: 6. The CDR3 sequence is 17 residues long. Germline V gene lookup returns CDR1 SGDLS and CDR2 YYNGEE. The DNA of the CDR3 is TGTGCCAGCAGCGTAGGAACTAGCGGGGGTGTACAAGAGACCCAGTACTTC. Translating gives CASSVGTSGGVQETQYF.

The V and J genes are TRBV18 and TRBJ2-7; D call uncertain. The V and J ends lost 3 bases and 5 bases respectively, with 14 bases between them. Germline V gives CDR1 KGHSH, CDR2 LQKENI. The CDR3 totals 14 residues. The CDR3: CASSPYPSDNEQYF. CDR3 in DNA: TGTGCCAGCTCACCGTACCCATCTGACAACGAGCAGTACTTC. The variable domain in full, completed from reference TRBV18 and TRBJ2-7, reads NAGVMQNPRHLVRRRGQEARLRCSPMKGHSHVYWYRQLPEEGLKFMVYLQKENIIDESGMPKERFSAEFPKEGPSILRIQQVVRGDSAAYFCASSPYPSDNEQYFGPGTRLTVT.

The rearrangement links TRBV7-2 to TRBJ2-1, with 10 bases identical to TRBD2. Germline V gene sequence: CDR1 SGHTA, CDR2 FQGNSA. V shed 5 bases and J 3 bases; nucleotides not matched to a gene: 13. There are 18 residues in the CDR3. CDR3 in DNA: TGTGCCAGCAGCGCAAATCTATGGACTAGCGGAGGCTACAATGAGCAGTTCTTC. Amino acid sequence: CASSANLWTSGGYNEQFF.

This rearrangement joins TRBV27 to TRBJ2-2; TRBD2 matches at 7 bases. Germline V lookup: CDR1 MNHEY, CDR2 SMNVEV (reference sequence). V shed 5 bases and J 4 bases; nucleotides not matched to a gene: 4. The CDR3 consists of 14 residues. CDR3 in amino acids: CASSPIAGTGELFF. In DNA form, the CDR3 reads TGTGCCAGCAGTCCCATAGCGGGCACCGGGGAGCTGTTTTTT.

This CDR3 is CASSYTVHPNTEAFF. CDR3 nucleotides: TGTGCCAGCAGTTACACAGTACACCCGAACACTGAAGCTTTCTTT. This chain joins TRBV6-2 or TRBV6-3 and TRBJ1-1; D uncertain. The germline V and J ends were trimmed by 2 bases and 1 base, with 11 bases remaining between them. The CDR3 totals 15 residues. Germline CDR1 MNHEY, CDR2 SVGEGT.

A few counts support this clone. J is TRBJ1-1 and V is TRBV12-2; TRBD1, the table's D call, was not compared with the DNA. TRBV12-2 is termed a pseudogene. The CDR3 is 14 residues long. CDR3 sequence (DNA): TGTGCAAGTCGCACACAGGGGCGTGACACTGAAGCTTTCTTT. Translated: CASRTQGRDTEAFF.

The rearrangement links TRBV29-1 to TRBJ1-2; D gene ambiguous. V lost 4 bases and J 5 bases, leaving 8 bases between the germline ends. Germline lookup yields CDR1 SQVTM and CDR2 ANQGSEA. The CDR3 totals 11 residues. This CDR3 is CSVAPVYGYTF. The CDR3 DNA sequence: TGCAGCGTTGCCCCAGTATATGGCTACACCTTC.

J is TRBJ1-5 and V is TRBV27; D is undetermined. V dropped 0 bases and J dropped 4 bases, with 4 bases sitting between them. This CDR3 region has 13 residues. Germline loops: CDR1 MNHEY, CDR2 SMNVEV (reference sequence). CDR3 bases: TGTGCCAGCAGTTTATCTTCGAATCAGCCCCAGCATTTT. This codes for CASSLSSNQPQHF.

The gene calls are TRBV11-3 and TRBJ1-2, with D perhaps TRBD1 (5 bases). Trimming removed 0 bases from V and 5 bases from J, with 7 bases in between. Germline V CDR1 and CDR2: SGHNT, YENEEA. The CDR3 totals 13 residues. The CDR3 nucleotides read TGTGCCAGCAGCTTAGAGGCAGGGTATGGCTACACCTTC. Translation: CASSLEAGYGYTF.

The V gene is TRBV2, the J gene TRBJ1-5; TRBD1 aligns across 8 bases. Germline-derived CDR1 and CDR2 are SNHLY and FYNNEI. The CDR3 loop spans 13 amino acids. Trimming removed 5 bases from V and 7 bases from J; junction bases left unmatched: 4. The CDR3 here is CASSYRGGQPQHF. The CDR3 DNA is TGTGCCAGCAGTTACAGGGGGGGCCAGCCCCAGCATTTT. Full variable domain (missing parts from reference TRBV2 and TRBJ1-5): EPEVTQTPSHQVTQMGQEVILRCVPISNHLYFYWYRQILGQKVEFLVSFYNNEISEKSEIFDDQFSVERPDGSNFTLKIRSTKLEDSAMYFCASSYRGGQPQHFGDGTRLSIL.

Here the CDR3 reads CASSLGQGGAFF. As DNA, the CDR3 is TGTGCCAGCAGTCTCGGACAGGGCGGCGCTTTCTTT. The genes are TRBV14 and TRBJ1-1, with 8 nucleotides matching TRBD1. Per germline, CDR1 SGHDN and CDR2 FVKESK. The CDR3 loop spans 12 amino acids. V lost 6 bases to trimming and J lost 11 bases; unmatched junction nucleotides: 8.

The CDR3: CASSYDPVSYEQYF. For the CDR3, the DNA is TGTGCCAGCAGTTACGATCCGGTCTCCTACGAGCAGTACTTC. The chain carries TRBV6-5 and TRBJ2-7, with D uncertain. In germline, CDR1 is MNHEY, CDR2 SVGAGI. This CDR3 comprises 14 residues. V was trimmed by 2 bases and J by 0 bases, leaving 8 bases between them.